The 24 T cell receptor beta chains below come from one sample, sequenced in a study of cytomegalovirus exposure and HLA in healthy donors listed by TCRdb under 2017. Library construction relied on the immunoSEQ multiplex PCR assay. For the multiplex PCR, a mixture combining 60 forward primers for TCR Vbeta segments and 13 reverse primers for TCR Jbeta segments was used. This is the immuneACCESS table as TCRdb keeps it, with only in-frame sequences that have V and J called. A part of the clones is gone; compared with another copy, unresolved V genes explain less than half, and the rest is unexplained. The sample table lists over 150,000 clones, 60% to 80% of them with a count of one. Of the sample, around 13% is held by the ten largest clones. Sequenced material: PBMCs. These receptors were obtained from a man aged 25 to 40 in good health and CMV-seropositive.

This sequence joins TRBV28 and TRBJ2-7; TRBD1 might be the D (6 bases). The CDR3 covers 15 residues. V lost 6 bases to trimming and J lost 0 bases, with 15 bases between them. Germline-derived CDR1 and CDR2 are MDHEN and SYDVKM. For the CDR3, the DNA is TGTGCCAGCAGAACCCCAGGGGCGAGCTCCTACGAGCAGTACTTC. Residues: CASRTPGASSYEQYF.

This rearrangement joins TRBV5-1 to TRBJ2-1, with D perhaps TRBD1 (5 bases). Trimming shortened V by 2 bases and J by 7 bases, and 16 bases separated the two germline ends. This CDR3 region has 15 residues. Germline-derived CDR1 and CDR2 are SGHRS and YFSETQ. CDR3 coding DNA: TGCGCCAGCAGCTTCGTGACAGCTTCTGGGAATGAGCAGTTCTTC. Translation: CASSFVTASGNEQFF.

The chain has TRBV4-1 and TRBJ2-7; TRBD2 matches at 12 bases. After removal of 2 bases from V and 4 bases from J, the junction contained 15 bases not matched to a gene. Germline V gene lookup returns CDR1 MGHRA and CDR2 YSYEKL. This CDR3 comprises 19 residues. The chain's CDR3 is CASSQLGGYGTSGSYEQYF. CDR3 bases: TGCGCCAGCAGCCAATTGGGGGGTTACGGGACTAGCGGGTCGTACGAGCAGTACTTC.

The rearrangement uses TRBV9 and TRBJ2-5, with 10 bases matching TRBD1. Germline V gene sequence: CDR1 SGDLS, CDR2 YYNGEE. After removal of 3 bases from V and 5 bases from J, the junction contained 10 bases not matched to a gene. The length of the CDR3 is 16 residues. The CDR3 protein is CASSARTGGFGETQYF. CDR3 bases: TGTGCCAGCAGCGCTCGGACAGGGGGGTTTGGGGAGACCCAGTACTTC.

This clone turned up a few times. V and J are TRBV7-2 and TRBJ2-7; TRBD2 agrees at 10 bases. The CDR3 consists of 15 residues. V lost 6 bases, J lost 0 bases, and 5 bases stayed unmatched. Germline CDR1 reads SGHTA; CDR2 reads FQGNSA. CDR3 DNA sequence: TGTGCCAGCAGTCTACGGACTAGCGGCTCCTACGAGCAGTACTTC. Translated: CASSLRTSGSYEQYF.

A single count supports this clone. V and J are TRBV5-1 and TRBJ2-7, with 10 bases matching TRBD2. Germline lookup yields CDR1 SGHRS and CDR2 YFSETQ. The CDR3 loop spans 16 amino acids. V shed 3 bases, J shed 0 bases, and the junction held 6 bases outside the gene matches. Written as DNA, the CDR3 is TGCGCCAGCAGCTGGGGACTAGCGCGGAGCTCCTACGAGCAGTACTTC. This codes for CASSWGLARSSYEQYF.

The chain recombines TRBV7-9 with TRBJ2-2; D possibly corresponds to TRBD2 (5 bases). The CDR3 consists of 14 residues. CDR1 is SEHNR, CDR2 FQNEAQ, per germline (reference sequence). The ends were cut back, 1 base at V and 6 bases at J, with 9 bases in the middle. This CDR3 reads CASSLDGSAGELFF. Written as DNA, the CDR3 is TGTGCCAGCAGCTTAGATGGGAGTGCCGGGGAGCTGTTTTTT.

Only one count was recorded for this clone. Other DNA sequences of this sample code for an identical CDR3. The gene calls are TRBV14 and TRBJ2-1; D is perhaps TRBD2 (5 bases). CDR1 and CDR2 from the germline V gene are SGHDN and FVKESK. This CDR3 has 13 residues. V was pared by 3 bases and J by 5 bases, with 8 bases between. The CDR3 here is CASSQDFNNEQFF. The CDR3 DNA follows: TGTGCCAGCAGCCAGGACTTTAACAATGAGCAGTTCTTC.

The chain has TRBV6-5 and TRBJ2-3; D might be TRBD2 (5 bases). From germline, CDR1 is MNHEY and CDR2 SVGAGI. The CDR3 totals 15 residues. The germline V and J ends were trimmed by 3 bases and 4 bases, with 14 bases remaining between them. CDR3 loop: CASSYTGSRADTQYF. The CDR3 nucleotides read TGTGCCAGCAGTTATACGGGATCCCGAGCAGATACGCAGTATTTT.

The J gene is TRBJ2-3, the V gene TRBV27; 10 bases map to TRBD1. V was pared by 10 bases and J by 6 bases, with 13 bases of the junction left unmatched. Germline V gives CDR1 MNHEY, CDR2 SMNVEV (reference sequence). This CDR3 contains 15 residues. The chain's CDR3 is CATQPGTGVSDTQYF. The CDR3 coding sequence is TGTGCCACCCAGCCCGGGACAGGGGTATCGGATACGCAGTATTTT.

The J gene is TRBJ1-2, the V gene TRBV27; possibly TRBD1 for D (5 bases). V lost 8 bases and J 4 bases, leaving 8 bases between the germline ends. CDR3 length: 11 amino acids. The germline V gene encodes CDR1 MNHEY and CDR2 SMNVEV (reference sequence). CDR3 in amino acids: CASGQGYGYTF. CDR3 DNA: TGTGCCAGCGGTCAGGGCTATGGCTACACCTTC.

The V and J genes are TRBV27 and TRBJ2-3; a weak D match, TRBD2 (6 bases). CDR3 length: 16 residues. V was trimmed by 5 bases and J by 0 bases, leaving 15 bases between them. Germline assignment: CDR1 MNHEY and CDR2 SMNVEV (reference sequence). CDR3 protein: CASSPPGLISTDTQYF. The CDR3 DNA reads TGTGCCAGCAGTCCACCGGGACTGATAAGCACAGATACGCAGTATTTT.

CDR3 coding DNA: TGCGCCAGCCAGGGACACGGGATTGAAAAACTGTTTTTT. Translated, it gives CASQGHGIEKLFF. V is TRBV4-1 and J is TRBJ1-4; D may be TRBD1 (6 bases). There are 13 residues in the CDR3. The germline CDR1 and CDR2 sequences are MGHRA and YSYEKL. V lost 8 bases and J lost 7, with 14 bases in between.

The V gene is TRBV6-1, the J gene TRBJ1-2; possibly TRBD1 for D (5 bases). The V gene's germline CDR1 is MNHNS and CDR2 SASEGT. Trimming removed 2 bases from V and 6 bases from J, with 13 bases in between. CDR3 length equals 14 residues. The CDR3 loop is CASSELRVIDGYTF. DNA of the CDR3: TGTGCCAGCAGTGAACTCAGGGTGATTGATGGCTACACCTTC.

On this clone: At one end, the junction sequence differs from germline, possibly due to a read error. The rearrangement joins TRBV7-9 to TRBJ2-5; D is possibly TRBD1 (5 bases). This CDR3 comprises 12 residues. Looked up from germline, CDR1 is SEHNR and CDR2 is FQNEAQ (reference sequence). The CDR3 nucleotides read TGTTCCAGCAGCCCCCAGGGTGAGACCCAGTACTTC. It translates to CSSSPQGETQYF.

This chain links TRBV19 with TRBJ1-1, with D unresolved. The V gene lost 4 bases and the J gene lost 0 bases, with 6 bases spanning the gap. This CDR3 contains 13 residues. Germline V lookup: CDR1 LNHDA, CDR2 SQIVND (reference sequence). The CDR3 DNA is TGTGCCAGTAGTAACCACATGAACACTGAAGCTTTCTTT. It codes for CASSNHMNTEAFF. Supplemented by reference TRBV19 and TRBJ1-1, the full variable domain reads DGGITQSPKYLFRKEGQNVTLSCEQNLNHDAMYWYRQDPGQGLRLIYYSQIVNDFQKGDIAEGYSVSREKKESFPLTVTSAQKNPTAFYLCASSNHMNTEAFFGQGTRLTVV.

This clone was seen a handful of times. Relative to the germline gene, one junction end is altered; a read error may explain this. The V and J genes are TRBV7-7 and TRBJ2-3; D unresolved. The CDR3 consists of 15 residues. Germline V gene lookup returns CDR1 SSHAT and CDR2 FNYEAQ (reference sequence). The CDR3 loop is CASSPEPTSTDTQYF. CDR3 DNA sequence: TGTGCTAGCAGTCCCGAACCTACTAGCACAGATACGCAGTATTTT. The complete variable domain, with remaining parts taken from reference TRBV7-7 and TRBJ2-3, reads GAGVSQSPRYKVTKRGQDVTLRCDPISSHATLYWYQQALGQGPEFLTYFNYEAQPDKSGLPSDRFSAERPEGSISTLTIQRTEQRDSAMYRCASSPEPTSTDTQYFGPGTRLTVL.

CDR3 protein: CSVEVPPRNTGELFF. DNA for the CDR3: TGCAGCGTTGAAGTACCCCCGCGGAACACCGGGGAGCTGTTTTTT. This rearrangement joins TRBV29-1 to TRBJ2-2; no reliable D call. CDR1 and CDR2 (germline): SQVTM, ANQGSEA. Trimming stripped 1 base from V and 1 base from J, with 10 bases between. There are 15 residues in the CDR3.

This chain uses TRBV21-1 with TRBJ2-6; the table's D call, TRBD2, has no DNA check behind it. TRBV21-1 is listed as a pseudogene. This CDR3 has 19 amino acids. CDR3 loop: CASQSAGRPERSGVNVLTF. For the CDR3, the DNA is TGTGCCAGCCAGAGTGCCGGGAGGCCCGAACGCTCTGGGGTCAACGTCCTGACTTTC.

CDR3 in amino acids: CASSQTTGNEQFF. CDR3 nucleotide sequence: TGTGCCAGCAGCCAAACGACGGGGAATGAGCAGTTCTTC. This chain joins TRBV4-2 and TRBJ2-1, with a tentative D call TRBD2 (5 bases). This CDR3 region has 13 residues. Trimming took 2 bases from V and 7 from J, leaving 9 bases between them. Germline V gives CDR1 LGHNA, CDR2 YNFKEQ.

The rearrangement joins TRBV27 to TRBJ2-5, with D maybe TRBD2 (6 bases). This CDR3 contains 13 residues. Trimming shortened V by 0 bases and J by 4 bases, and 6 bases separated the two germline ends. Germline V gene lookup returns CDR1 MNHEY and CDR2 SMNVEV (reference sequence). In nucleotides, the CDR3 is TGTGCCAGCAGTTTATCCGGGAGAGAGACCCAGTACTTC. Amino acid sequence: CASSLSGRETQYF.

V and J are TRBV7-8 and TRBJ2-3, with D perhaps TRBD2 (6 bases). The CDR3 has 16 residues. Germline loops: CDR1 SGHVS, CDR2 FQNEAQ. Deletions cut 1 base from V and 1 base from J, with 12 bases between. The DNA of the CDR3 is TGTGCCAGCAGCTTAGGAGGAGGGGCCGGCACAGATACGCAGTATTTT. Encoded protein: CASSLGGGAGTDTQYF.

This clone was seen a handful of times. V usage is TRBV4-1 and J usage is TRBJ1-5, with a weak D call TRBD1 (6 bases). Germline values: CDR1 MGHRA, CDR2 YSYEKL. Trimming left V 0 bases short and J 4 bases short, with 10 bases between. This CDR3 has 15 amino acids. CDR3 DNA: TGCGCCAGCAGCCAAGATCCAACAGGGAATCAGCCCCAGCATTTT. Its protein product is CASSQDPTGNQPQHF.

The V call is TRBV2, the J call TRBJ1-2; D possibly corresponds to TRBD1 (6 bases). The CDR3 covers 17 residues. The germline CDR1 and CDR2 sequences are SNHLY and FYNNEI. Trimming cost V 6 bases and J 1 base, with 21 bases left between them. The CDR3 DNA is TGTGCCAGCAGCATAAGAGGGGGGGCAGGACGTAACTATGGCTACACCTTC. As protein: CASSIRGGAGRNYGYTF.